These 5 T cell receptor beta chains share one sample of origin, sequenced in a study of blood T cell repertoires in COVID-19. The assay was immunoSEQ multiplex PCR, and TCRdb's table has in-frame clones only and misses some. The table includes approximately 270,000 clones, 80% to 90% detected once. Sequenced: PBMCs or T cells enriched from blood (not recorded which). These receptors were taken from a woman between 50 and 59 years old who had recovered from COVID-19.

This chain joins TRBV28 and TRBJ2-3; TRBD2 agrees at 13 bases. Per the germline V gene, CDR1 is MDHEN and CDR2 is SYDVKM. The length of the CDR3 is 17 residues. J was trimmed by 0 bases and V by 4 bases; bases with no gene match: 4. DNA of the CDR3: TGTGCCAGCAGTTATGGGACTAGCGGGGTTAGCACAGATACGCAGTATTTT. It codes for CASSYGTSGVSTDTQYF.

The chain employs TRBV27 and TRBJ2-1; TRBD2 might be the D (6 bases). Germline CDR1 is MNHEY and CDR2 is SMNVEV (reference sequence). Trimming cost V 2 bases and J 3 bases, with 8 bases left between them. CDR3 length equals 14 residues. CDR3 in DNA: TGTGCCAGCAGTTTAGGCGGGAACTACAATGAGCAGTTCTTC. Encoded protein: CASSLGGNYNEQFF.

The rearrangement joins TRBV27 to TRBJ2-3; D uncertain. The V end was cut by 5 bases, the J end by 2 bases, with 14 bases between. Germline loops: CDR1 MNHEY, CDR2 SMNVEV (reference sequence). This CDR3 has 15 amino acids. The CDR3 bases are TGTGCCAGCAGTCCCTTGACTGACCCCACAGATACGCAGTATTTT. Protein product: CASSPLTDPTDTQYF.

J is TRBJ1-5 and V is TRBV19; 10 nucleotides align to TRBD1. The germline V gene encodes CDR1 LNHDA and CDR2 SQIVND (reference sequence). The CDR3 has 15 amino acids. V was clipped by 9 bases and J by 4 bases; unmatched bases: 9. As DNA, the CDR3 is TGTGCCAGCTCCACGGACAGGGGGTCTAATCAGCCCCAGCATTTT. Encoded protein: CASSTDRGSNQPQHF.

The V and J genes are TRBV19 and TRBJ1-1; D not resolved. This CDR3 contains 13 residues. V was trimmed by 4 bases and J by 0 bases, leaving 6 bases between them. Germline values: CDR1 LNHDA, CDR2 SQIVND (reference sequence). In DNA, the CDR3 is TGTGCCAGTAGTACCAAAATGAACACTGAAGCTTTCTTT. This encodes CASSTKMNTEAFF.